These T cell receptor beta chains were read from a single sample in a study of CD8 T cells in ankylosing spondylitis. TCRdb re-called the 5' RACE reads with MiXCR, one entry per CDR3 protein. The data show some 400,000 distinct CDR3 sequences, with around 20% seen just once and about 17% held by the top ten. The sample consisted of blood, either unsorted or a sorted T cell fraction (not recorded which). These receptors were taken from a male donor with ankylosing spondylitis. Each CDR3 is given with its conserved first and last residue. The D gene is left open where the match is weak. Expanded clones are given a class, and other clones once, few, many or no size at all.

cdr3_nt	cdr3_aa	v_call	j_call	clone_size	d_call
TGTGCCAGCAGTTCAGGTCCTAACTATGGCTACACCTTC	CASSSGPNYGYTF	TRBV7-9	TRBJ1-2	few	-
TGTGCCAGCAGCCAAGTACTCGGGGGACCCTACGAGCAGTACTTC	CASSQVLGGPYEQYF	TRBV4-2	TRBJ2-7	-	-
TGTGCCAGTAATAGCGGGAGAAGCAATGAGCAGTTCTTC	CASNSGRSNEQFF	TRBV19	TRBJ2-1	many	TRBD2
TGTGCCAGCAGTTATTCCCTCTTGCAGCGACCCAATGAGCAGTTCTTC	CASSYSLLQRPNEQFF	TRBV6-4	TRBJ2-1	-	-
TGTGCCAGCAGTTCCCCAAGACAGGGAAACACTGAAGCTTTCTTT	CASSSPRQGNTEAFF	TRBV28	TRBJ1-1	-	TRBD1
TGTGCCAGCAGCTCGGGAGGGATTAATGAAAAACTGTTTTTT	CASSSGGINEKLFF	TRBV6-1	TRBJ1-4	few	-
TGCGCCAGCTCCGAAGGACTAGCGGCCACAAAGCGGGGGGAGCTGTTTTTT	CASSEGLAATKRGELFF	TRBV10-1	TRBJ2-2	few	TRBD2
TGCGCCAGCAGCTCCCGTCTGGGAACTGAAGCTTTCTTT	CASSSRLGTEAFF	TRBV5-1	TRBJ1-1	few	-
TGTGCCAGCAGCGTCGGTCGAGATACGCAGTATTTT	CASSVGRDTQYF	TRBV9	TRBJ2-3	-	-
TGTGCCAGCAGTCCCGACAGCGGTCAAATTTACAATGAGCAGTTCTTC	CASSPDSGQIYNEQFF	TRBV7-2	TRBJ2-1	-	-
TGCGCCAGCAGTCGCAGGGCGGGGACCGGGGAGCTGTTTTTT	CASSRRAGTGELFF	TRBV10-1	TRBJ2-2	few	-
TGTGCCAGCAGTTTATTCGGGAGCTCCTACAATGAGCAGTTCTTC	CASSLFGSSYNEQFF	TRBV12-3/TRBV12-4	TRBJ2-1	few	-
TGTGCCATAGCCTTTTCGGGGCGGGAGGTTGAAGATACGCAGTATTTT	CAIAFSGREVEDTQYF	TRBV10-3	TRBJ2-3	few	TRBD2
TGTGCCAGCAGTTACGGGCCCTGGGGGGGCGCTGAAGCTTTCTTT	CASSYGPWGGAEAFF	TRBV6-5	TRBJ1-1	-	-
TGCAGCGTGGGGCTTGTTTACAACACCGGGGAGCTGTTTTTT	CSVGLVYNTGELFF	TRBV29-1	TRBJ2-2	many	-
TGTGCCAGCAGTGTAGCTGGGAGCGATTACAATGAGCAGTTCTTC	CASSVAGSDYNEQFF	TRBV2	TRBJ2-1	-	-
TGTGCCAGCAGCCAATCGGGACTAGCGGGAGATATCTACGAGCAGTACTTC	CASSQSGLAGDIYEQYF	TRBV3-1	TRBJ2-7	-	TRBD2
TGTGCCAGCACCTGGGGGGTCGGCGGAATAGCGAACACCGGGGAGCTGTTTTTT	CASTWGVGGIANTGELFF	TRBV3-1	TRBJ2-2	many	-
TGCGCCAGCAGCTTAGAGGGGGACGGCGAAAAACTGTTTTTT	CASSLEGDGEKLFF	TRBV5-1	TRBJ1-4	-	-
TGTGCCAGCAGCCAAGAGGCTACCCACAATGAGCAGTTCTTC	CASSQEATHNEQFF	TRBV4-2	TRBJ2-1	-	-
TGCGCCAGCAGCTTAGGGCCGGGCCACGAGGCGTACGAGCAGTACTTC	CASSLGPGHEAYEQYF	TRBV5-1	TRBJ2-7	-	-
TGTGCCAGCAGCTTAGCGGCTAGCGTTTACAATGAGCAGTTCTTC	CASSLAASVYNEQFF	TRBV11-3	TRBJ2-1	few	-
TGTGCCAGCAGCTTAAGGTTCCTGGGACTGCAGTTCTTC	CASSLRFLGLQFF	TRBV11-2	TRBJ2-1	-	-
TGTGCCAGCAGCCAACGACACTTAACGAACACCGGGGAGCTGTTTTTT	CASSQRHLTNTGELFF	TRBV3-1	TRBJ2-2	few	-
TGTGCCAGCAGACAGACCGGACAGGGAGAGTCTGAAGCTTTCTTT	CASRQTGQGESEAFF	TRBV27	TRBJ1-1	-	TRBD1
TGCAGTGCCACAGGAAGCAGCGGGAGGACAATTAGTGATTCTGGGGCCAACGTCCTGACTTTC	CSATGSSGRTISDSGANVLTF	TRBV20-1	TRBJ2-6	few	TRBD2
TGTGCCATCAGTGAGTCGGAACCAAGCGGGGAGCTGTTTTTT	CAISESEPSGELFF	TRBV10-3	TRBJ2-2	few	-
TGTGCCAGCAGCTTCGGGACACACGGAAACACTGAAGCTTTCTTT	CASSFGTHGNTEAFF	TRBV7-9	TRBJ1-1	few	-
TGTGCCAGCAGCCAACCGCAGGGGGTTCAGCCCCAGCATTTT	CASSQPQGVQPQHF	TRBV3-1	TRBJ1-5	-	TRBD1
TGCGCCAGCAAGAGTCAGGGGCCAGGAGATACGCAGTATTTT	CASKSQGPGDTQYF	TRBV5-1	TRBJ2-3	-	-
TGTGCCAGCAGCCCCCGATCGAACACTGAAGCTTTCTTT	CASSPRSNTEAFF	TRBV9	TRBJ1-1	few	-
TGTGCCAGTAGTACCCAGTACCAAGAGACCCAGTACTTC	CASSTQYQETQYF	TRBV19	TRBJ2-5	-	-
TGTGCCAGCAGTGAAGCACAGCAGTTCTTC	CASSEAQQFF	TRBV2	TRBJ2-1	-	-
TGTGCCAGCAGCGCACGACAGGGTAGCCAAGAGACCCAGTACTTC	CASSARQGSQETQYF	TRBV2	TRBJ2-5	-	TRBD1
TGTGCCACGGTAGCGGGAGGGCCAGATATCAATGAGCAGTTCTTC	CATVAGGPDINEQFF	TRBV10-3	TRBJ2-1	many	TRBD2
TGTGCCAGTAGTCCTCTCGGGCTAGCGGAGCAGTTCTTC	CASSPLGLAEQFF	TRBV19	TRBJ2-1	few	-
TGCGCCAGCAGCTCGCTCCCACCGGGCCCCGAGCGGACTGAAGCTTTCTTT	CASSSLPPGPERTEAFF	TRBV5-1	TRBJ1-1	-	-
TGTGCCAGCAGCTTAGCGGCGTCGAACACTGAAGCTTTCTTT	CASSLAASNTEAFF	TRBV7-9	TRBJ1-1	few	-
TGTGCCAGCAGTTTTGGGCAGGGATTACGGGGCTACACCTTC	CASSFGQGLRGYTF	TRBV28	TRBJ1-2	-	-
TGCAGCGTGGGACCGGGACAGGGAGGAGCTAGCGGGAACACCGGGGAGCTGTTTTTT	CSVGPGQGGASGNTGELFF	TRBV29-1	TRBJ2-2	few	TRBD1
TGTGCCAGCAGCTTAGGGTTCGGGGGGACAAACTACGAGCAGTACTTC	CASSLGFGGTNYEQYF	TRBV7-3	TRBJ2-7	-	-
TGCGCCAGCCGCCTTGAAGGAGCCCTCCACTTT	CASRLEGALHF	TRBV5-1	TRBJ1-6	few	-
TGCGCCAGCAGCTTGATACTAGCGGGAGTCGATACGCAGTATTTT	CASSLILAGVDTQYF	TRBV5-1	TRBJ2-3	-	TRBD2
TGTGCCAGCAGCTTCGGGACTACCCAGTTCTTC	CASSFGTTQFF	TRBV7-2	TRBJ2-1	-	TRBD2
TGTGCCAGCTCACCCGACAATAACTATGGCTACACCTTC	CASSPDNNYGYTF	TRBV18	TRBJ1-2	few	-
TGCAGTAGGGGGCTTACTCGGAACACTGAAGCTTTCTTT	CSRGLTRNTEAFF	TRBV20-1	TRBJ1-1	-	TRBD1
TGTGCCAGCAGTTCGACAGGGGGCGAGACCCAGTACTTC	CASSSTGGETQYF	TRBV12-3/TRBV12-4	TRBJ2-5	-	TRBD1
TGTGCCAGCAGCTTCTCCCCCGGGACTAGCGGGAGAGTTGAGCAGTTCTTC	CASSFSPGTSGRVEQFF	TRBV11-2	TRBJ2-1	-	TRBD2
TGCAGTGCCCTTACCCCCTTTTACTACTACTACAATGAGCAGTTCTTC	CSALTPFYYYYNEQFF	TRBV20-1	TRBJ2-1	-	-
TGCAGCGTTGAACGGCAAACCTATGGCTACACCTTC	CSVERQTYGYTF	TRBV29-1	TRBJ1-2	many	-
TGTGCCACCAGTGATTCAAGGGTAGAAAGGGGGCCGGCCGGGGAGCTGTTTTTT	CATSDSRVERGPAGELFF	TRBV24-1	TRBJ2-2	-	TRBD1
TGCGCCAGCAGCTTGTACGAGACAACTCTCGAGCAGTACTTC	CASSLYETTLEQYF	TRBV5-1	TRBJ2-7	few	-
TGTGCCAGCAGCTTAGGGGGGCTCGACTATGGCTACACCTTC	CASSLGGLDYGYTF	TRBV7-9	TRBJ1-2	few	-
TGTGCCAGCAGTTTAAGGGGACAGTGGAGAGGGGCCAACGTCCTGACTTTC	CASSLRGQWRGANVLTF	TRBV28	TRBJ2-6	-	TRBD1
TGTGCTAGCAAAGGGGCGGCTCAATCCTACAATGAGCAGTTCTTC	CASKGAAQSYNEQFF	TRBV2	TRBJ2-1	-	-
TGTGCCAGCAGCGTCGGCAGGAGCTCCTACAATGAGCAGTTCTTC	CASSVGRSSYNEQFF	TRBV11-3	TRBJ2-1	-	-
TGTGCCAGCTCGAGCGCTAGCGGGATGTACGAGCAGTACTTC	CASSSASGMYEQYF	TRBV2	TRBJ2-7	many	TRBD2